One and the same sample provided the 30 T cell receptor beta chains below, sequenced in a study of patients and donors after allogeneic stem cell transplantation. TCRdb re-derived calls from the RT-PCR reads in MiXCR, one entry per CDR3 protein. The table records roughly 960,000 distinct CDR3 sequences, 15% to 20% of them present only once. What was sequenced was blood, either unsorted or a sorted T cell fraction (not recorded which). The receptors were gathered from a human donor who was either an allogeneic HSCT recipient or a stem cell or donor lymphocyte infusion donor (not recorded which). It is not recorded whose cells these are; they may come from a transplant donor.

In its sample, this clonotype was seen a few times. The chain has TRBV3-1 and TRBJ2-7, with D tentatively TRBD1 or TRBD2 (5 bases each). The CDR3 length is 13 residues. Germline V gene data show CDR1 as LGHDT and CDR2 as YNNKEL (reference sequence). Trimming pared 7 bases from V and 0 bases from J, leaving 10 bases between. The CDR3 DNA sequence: TGTGCCAGCACTGGGACCGGCTCCTACGAGCAGTACTTC. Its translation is CASTGTGSYEQYF.

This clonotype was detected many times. The CDR3 protein is CASSPGLSVSYEQYF. The CDR3 DNA is TGTGCCAGCAGCCCGGGACTATCAGTCTCCTACGAGCAGTACTTC. The chain is built from TRBV11-1 and TRBJ2-7; 7 bases align to TRBD2. V was pared by 5 bases and J by 0 bases, with 7 bases of the junction left unmatched. The CDR3 is 15 amino acids. CDR1 and CDR2 from the germline V gene are SGHAT and FQDESV (reference sequence).

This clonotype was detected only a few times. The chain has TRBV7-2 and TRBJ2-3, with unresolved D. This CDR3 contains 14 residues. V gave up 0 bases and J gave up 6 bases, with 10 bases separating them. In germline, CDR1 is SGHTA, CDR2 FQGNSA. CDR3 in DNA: TGTGCCAGCAGCTTAGCGGGGATGGGGGATACGCAGTATTTT. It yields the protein CASSLAGMGDTQYF.

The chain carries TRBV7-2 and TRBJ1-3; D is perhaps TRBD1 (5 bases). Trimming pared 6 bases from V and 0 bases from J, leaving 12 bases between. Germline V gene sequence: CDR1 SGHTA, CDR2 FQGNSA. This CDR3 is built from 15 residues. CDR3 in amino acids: CASSKEGYSGNTIYF. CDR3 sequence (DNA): TGTGCCAGCAGTAAAGAGGGGTACTCTGGAAACACCATATATTTT.

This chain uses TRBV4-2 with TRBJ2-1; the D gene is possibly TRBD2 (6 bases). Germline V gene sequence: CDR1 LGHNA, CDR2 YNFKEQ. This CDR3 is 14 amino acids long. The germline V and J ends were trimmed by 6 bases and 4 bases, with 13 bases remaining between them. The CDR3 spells CASRADAGYNEQFF. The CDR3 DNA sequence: TGTGCCAGCAGGGCGGACGCGGGGTACAATGAGCAGTTCTTC.

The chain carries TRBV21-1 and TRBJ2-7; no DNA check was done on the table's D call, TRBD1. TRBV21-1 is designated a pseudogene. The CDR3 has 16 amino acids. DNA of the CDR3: TGTGCCAGCAGCAAAGTTGATTCGGACAGGGGTGGCGAGCAGTACTTC. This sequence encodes CASSKVDSDRGGEQYF.

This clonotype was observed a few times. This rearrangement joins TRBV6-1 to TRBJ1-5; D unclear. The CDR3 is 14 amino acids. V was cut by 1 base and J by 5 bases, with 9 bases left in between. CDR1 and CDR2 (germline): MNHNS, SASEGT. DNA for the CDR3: TGTGCCAGCAGTGAAGATGGAGGTTATCAGCCCCAGCATTTT. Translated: CASSEDGGYQPQHF.

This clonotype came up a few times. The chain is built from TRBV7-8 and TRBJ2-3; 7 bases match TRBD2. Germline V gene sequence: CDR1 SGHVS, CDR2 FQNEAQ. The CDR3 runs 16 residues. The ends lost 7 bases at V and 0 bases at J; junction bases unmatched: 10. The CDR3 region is CASKGKEAGSTDTQYF. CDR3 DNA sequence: TGTGCCAGCAAGGGGAAAGAAGCGGGAAGCACAGATACGCAGTATTTT.

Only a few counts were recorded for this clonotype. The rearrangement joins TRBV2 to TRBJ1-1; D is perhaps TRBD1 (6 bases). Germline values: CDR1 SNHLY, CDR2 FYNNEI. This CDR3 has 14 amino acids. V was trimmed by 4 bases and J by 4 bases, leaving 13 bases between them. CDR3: CASSVRGGGTEAFF. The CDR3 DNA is TGTGCCAGCAGTGTGCGCGGGGGCGGCACTGAAGCTTTCTTT.

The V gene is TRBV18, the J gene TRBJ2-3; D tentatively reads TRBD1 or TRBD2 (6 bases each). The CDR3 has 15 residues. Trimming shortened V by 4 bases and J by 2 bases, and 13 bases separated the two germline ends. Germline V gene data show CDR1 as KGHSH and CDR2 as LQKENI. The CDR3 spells CASSLQRGVTDTQYF. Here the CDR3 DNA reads TGTGCCAGCTCACTCCAAAGGGGGGTCACAGATACGCAGTATTTT.

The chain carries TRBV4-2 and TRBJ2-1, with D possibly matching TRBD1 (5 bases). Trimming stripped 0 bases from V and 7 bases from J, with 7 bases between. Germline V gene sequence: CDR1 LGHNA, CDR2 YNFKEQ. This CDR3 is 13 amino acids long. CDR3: CASSQEKGNEQFF. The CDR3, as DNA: TGTGCCAGCAGCCAAGAGAAGGGGAATGAGCAGTTCTTC.

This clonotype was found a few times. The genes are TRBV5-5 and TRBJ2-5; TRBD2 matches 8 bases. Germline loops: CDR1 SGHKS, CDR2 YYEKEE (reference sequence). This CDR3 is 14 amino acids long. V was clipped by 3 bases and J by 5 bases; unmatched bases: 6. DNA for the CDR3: TGTGCCAGCAGCTCCGGGGGGGGCGGTGAGACCCAGTACTTC. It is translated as CASSSGGGGETQYF.

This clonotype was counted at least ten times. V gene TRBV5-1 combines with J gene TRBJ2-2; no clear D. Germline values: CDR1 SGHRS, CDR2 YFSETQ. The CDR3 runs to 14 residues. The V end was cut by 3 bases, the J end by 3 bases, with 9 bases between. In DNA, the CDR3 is TGCGCCAGCAGCTCTCGGGCCCACACCGGGGAGCTGTTTTTT. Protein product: CASSSRAHTGELFF.

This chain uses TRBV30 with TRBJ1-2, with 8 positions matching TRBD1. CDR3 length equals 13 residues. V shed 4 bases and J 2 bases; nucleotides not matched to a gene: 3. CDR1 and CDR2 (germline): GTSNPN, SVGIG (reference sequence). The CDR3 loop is CAWTRDRNYGYTF. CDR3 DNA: TGTGCCTGGACCCGGGACAGGAACTATGGCTACACCTTC.

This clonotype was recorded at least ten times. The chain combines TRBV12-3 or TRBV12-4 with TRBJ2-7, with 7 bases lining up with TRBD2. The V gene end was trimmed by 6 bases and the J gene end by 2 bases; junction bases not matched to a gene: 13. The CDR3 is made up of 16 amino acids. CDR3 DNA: TGTGCCAGCAGCCCCTCGGGCGGACTAGGTACCTACGAGCAGTACTTC. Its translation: CASSPSGGLGTYEQYF.

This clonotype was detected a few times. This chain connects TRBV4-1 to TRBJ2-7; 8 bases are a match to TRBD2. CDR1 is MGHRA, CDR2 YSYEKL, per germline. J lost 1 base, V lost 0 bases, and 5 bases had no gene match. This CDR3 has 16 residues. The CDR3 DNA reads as TGCGCCAGCAGCCAAGATACGGGAGGGTTATCCTACGAGCAGTACTTC. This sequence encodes CASSQDTGGLSYEQYF.

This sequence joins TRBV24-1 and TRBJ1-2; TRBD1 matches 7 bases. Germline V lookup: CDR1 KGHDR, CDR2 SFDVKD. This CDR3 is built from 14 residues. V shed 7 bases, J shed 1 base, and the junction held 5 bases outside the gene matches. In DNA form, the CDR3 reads TGTGCCACCAGCGGACAGGAGAATAACTATGGCTACACCTTC. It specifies CATSGQENNYGYTF.

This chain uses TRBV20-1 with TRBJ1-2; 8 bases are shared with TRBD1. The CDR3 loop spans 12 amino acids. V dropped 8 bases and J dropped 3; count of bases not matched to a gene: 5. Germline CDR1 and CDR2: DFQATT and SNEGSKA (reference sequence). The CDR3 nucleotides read TGCAGTATTACGGGACAGGACTATGGCTACACCTTC. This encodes CSITGQDYGYTF.

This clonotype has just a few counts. CDR3 amino acids: CASSEARQDPWDEQYF. The DNA of the CDR3 is TGTGCCAGCAGTGAAGCGAGACAGGACCCCTGGGACGAGCAGTACTTC. The J gene is TRBJ2-7, the V gene TRBV6-1; tentative D call: TRBD1 (6 bases). CDR1 and CDR2 from the germline V gene are MNHNS and SASEGT. V shed 0 bases and J shed 5 bases, with 17 bases lying between them. The CDR3 covers 16 residues.

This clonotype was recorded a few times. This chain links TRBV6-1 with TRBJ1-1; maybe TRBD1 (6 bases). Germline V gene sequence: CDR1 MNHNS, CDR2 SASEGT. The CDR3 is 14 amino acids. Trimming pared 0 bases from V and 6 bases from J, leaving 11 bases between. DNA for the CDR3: TGTGCCAGCAGTGAAGCGTTGGGGGCGGCTGAAGCTTTCTTT. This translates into CASSEALGAAEAFF.

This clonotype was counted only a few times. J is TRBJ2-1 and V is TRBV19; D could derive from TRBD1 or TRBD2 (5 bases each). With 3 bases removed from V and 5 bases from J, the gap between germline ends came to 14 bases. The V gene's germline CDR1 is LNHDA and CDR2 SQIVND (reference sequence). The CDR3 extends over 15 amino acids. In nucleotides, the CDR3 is TGTGCCAGTAGTATTGTGGGGACGGCTAACAATGAGCAGTTCTTC. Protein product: CASSIVGTANNEQFF.

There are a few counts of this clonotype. The CDR3 spells CASSLVGGDDQPQHF. CDR3 in DNA: TGTGCCAGCAGCTTGGTTGGCGGGGACGATCAGCCCCAGCATTTT. The chain employs TRBV11-2 and TRBJ1-5, with a weak D call TRBD1 (5 bases). Germline V lookup: CDR1 SGHAT, CDR2 FQNNGV. V was clipped by 3 bases and J by 5 bases, with 14 bases between them. CDR3 length: 15 amino acids.

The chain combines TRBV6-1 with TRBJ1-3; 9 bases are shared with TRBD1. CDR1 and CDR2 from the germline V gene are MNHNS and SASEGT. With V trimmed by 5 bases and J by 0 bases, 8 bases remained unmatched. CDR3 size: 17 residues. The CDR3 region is CASSLGQGSHSGNTIYF. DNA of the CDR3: TGTGCCAGCAGTCTCGGACAGGGGAGTCACTCTGGAAACACCATATATTTT.

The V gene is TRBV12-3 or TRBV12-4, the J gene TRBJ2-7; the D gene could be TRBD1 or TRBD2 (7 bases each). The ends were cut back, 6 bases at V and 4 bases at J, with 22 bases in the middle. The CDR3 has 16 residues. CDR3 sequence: CASRRGRGTAQYEQYF. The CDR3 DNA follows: TGTGCCAGCAGAAGGGGGAGGGGGACAGCCCAATACGAGCAGTACTTC.

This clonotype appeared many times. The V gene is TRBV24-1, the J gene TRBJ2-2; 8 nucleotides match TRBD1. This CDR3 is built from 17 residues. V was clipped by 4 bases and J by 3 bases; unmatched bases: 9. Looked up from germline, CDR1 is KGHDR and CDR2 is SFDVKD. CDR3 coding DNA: TGTGCCACCAGTGAGAACCCGGACAGGGCGGACACCGGGGAGCTGTTTTTT. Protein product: CATSENPDRADTGELFF.

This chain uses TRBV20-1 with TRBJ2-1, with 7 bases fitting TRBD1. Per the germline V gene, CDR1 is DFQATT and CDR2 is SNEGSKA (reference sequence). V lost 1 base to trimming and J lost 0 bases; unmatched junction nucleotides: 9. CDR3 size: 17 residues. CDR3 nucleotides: TGCAGTGCTAGAGGATATTCGGCAGGGGGCTCCTACAATGAGCAGTTCTTC. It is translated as CSARGYSAGGSYNEQFF.

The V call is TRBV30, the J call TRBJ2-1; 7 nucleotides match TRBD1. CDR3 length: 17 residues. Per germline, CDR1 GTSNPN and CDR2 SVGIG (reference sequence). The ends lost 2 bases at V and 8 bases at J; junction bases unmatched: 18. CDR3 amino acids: CAWSIILVWGTVHEQFF. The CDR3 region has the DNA TGTGCCTGGAGTATCATATTGGTTTGGGGGACAGTACATGAGCAGTTCTTC.

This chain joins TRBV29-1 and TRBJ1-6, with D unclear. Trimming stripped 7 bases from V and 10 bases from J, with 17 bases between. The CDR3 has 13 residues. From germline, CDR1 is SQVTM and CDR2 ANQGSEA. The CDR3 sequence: CSAKTGVESPLHF. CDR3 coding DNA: TGCAGCGCCAAAACCGGGGTGGAGTCACCCCTCCACTTT.

In nucleotides, the CDR3 is TGTGCCAGCAGCCAAGATGCCCGACTAGCGGGGGCCACAGATACGCAGTATTTT. Translated: CASSQDARLAGATDTQYF. The chain recombines TRBV4-2 with TRBJ2-3; 12 nucleotides line up with TRBD2. Germline assignment: CDR1 LGHNA and CDR2 YNFKEQ. The CDR3 is 18 residues long. J gave up 2 bases and V 0 bases, and 6 bases lay outside the gene matches.

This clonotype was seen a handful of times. The CDR3 is CASSPQESRDAWGEQFF. Written as DNA, the CDR3 is TGTGCCAGCTCACCCCAAGAGTCGCGGGACGCTTGGGGTGAGCAGTTCTTC. The chain combines TRBV18 with TRBJ2-1, with D possibly TRBD2 on 6 matching bases. The germline CDR1 and CDR2 sequences are KGHSH and LQKENI. The V and J ends lost 3 bases and 9 bases respectively, with 24 bases between them. CDR3 length: 17 amino acids.